These T cell receptor beta chains were read from a single sample in a study of T-cell memory formation after mild COVID-19. One entry per CDR3 protein, called by TCRdb with MiXCR from the 5' RACE reads. The table includes tens of thousands of distinct CDR3 sequences, roughly 21% detected once. Sequenced sample: PBMCs or a T cell subset sorted from them (not recorded which). These receptor sequences come from an adult who had mild COVID-19 (a few samples of this study predate the infection). Cell type and time point are not known. The CDR3 runs from the conserved cysteine through the conserved F or W. Each record gives: D gene, clone size, V gene, J gene, CDR3 DNA, CDR3 protein. A D gene is named only where the DNA matches it firmly. Size is omitted from some rows. Given values are once, few, many or a class for expanded clones.

D gene: -
clone size: many
V gene: TRBV18
J gene: TRBJ2-3
CDR3 DNA: TGTGCCAGCTCCCGAACCACAGATACGCAGTATTTT
CDR3 protein: CASSRTTDTQYF

D gene: -
clone size: few
V gene: TRBV6-2/TRBV6-3
J gene: TRBJ1-5
CDR3 DNA: TGTGCCAGCAGTTACTCGCTTAAAAGGGACCGATTAAGTAGCAATCAGCCCCAGCATTTT
CDR3 protein: CASSYSLKRDRLSSNQPQHF

D gene: -
clone size: -
V gene: TRBV12-3/TRBV12-4
J gene: TRBJ2-5
CDR3 DNA: TGTGCCAGCAGTCTACCGCCAGGGGAGACCCAGTACTTC
CDR3 protein: CASSLPPGETQYF

D gene: TRBD2
clone size: -
V gene: TRBV5-5
J gene: TRBJ2-7
CDR3 DNA: TGTGCCAGCAGTCCGGGCAGCGGGAGGGACTACGAGCAGTACTTC
CDR3 protein: CASSPGSGRDYEQYF

D gene: -
clone size: many
V gene: TRBV4-1
J gene: TRBJ2-3
CDR3 DNA: TGCGCCAGCAGCCAAGGGTTGGCCCAAAATACGCAGTATTTT
CDR3 protein: CASSQGLAQNTQYF

D gene: -
clone size: -
V gene: TRBV7-2
J gene: TRBJ1-1
CDR3 DNA: TGTGCCAGCGGGCGGTTGGGGGCTTTCTTT
CDR3 protein: CASGRLGAFF

D gene: -
clone size: -
V gene: TRBV30
J gene: TRBJ1-3
CDR3 DNA: TGTGCCTGGAGTGTAACAACTTCGGGAAACACCATATATTTT
CDR3 protein: CAWSVTTSGNTIYF

D gene: TRBD1
clone size: many
V gene: TRBV18
J gene: TRBJ2-5
CDR3 DNA: TGTGCCAGCCAACAGGGACAGAAAGAGACCCAGTACTTC
CDR3 protein: CASQQGQKETQYF

D gene: TRBD1
clone size: -
V gene: TRBV7-2
J gene: TRBJ1-5
CDR3 DNA: TGTGCCAGCAGCTTAGGGGACAGGAGTTATCAGCCCCAGCATTTT
CDR3 protein: CASSLGDRSYQPQHF

D gene: -
clone size: few
V gene: TRBV5-4
J gene: TRBJ2-5
CDR3 DNA: TGTGCCAGCAGCCTGGCCGGGACGGACGGGACCCAGTACTTC
CDR3 protein: CASSLAGTDGTQYF

D gene: -
clone size: many
V gene: TRBV27
J gene: TRBJ1-2
CDR3 DNA: TGTGCCAGCAGTTTATGGTCACGTGGCACGGATGGCTACACCTTC
CDR3 protein: CASSLWSRGTDGYTF

D gene: TRBD2
clone size: many
V gene: TRBV7-3
J gene: TRBJ2-3
CDR3 DNA: TGTGCCAGCAGCTTAACGTACGGTAGCGGGAGGGCAGATACGCAGTATTTT
CDR3 protein: CASSLTYGSGRADTQYF

D gene: -
clone size: many
V gene: TRBV9
J gene: TRBJ2-3
CDR3 DNA: TGTGCCAGCAGCCCTACACCTAGGACAGATACGCAGTATTTT
CDR3 protein: CASSPTPRTDTQYF

D gene: TRBD1
clone size: -
V gene: TRBV7-3
J gene: TRBJ2-3
CDR3 DNA: TGTGCCAGCAGCCCGCAAAACCGGGACAGGGCAGATACGCAGTATTTT
CDR3 protein: CASSPQNRDRADTQYF

D gene: TRBD1
clone size: many
V gene: TRBV5-4
J gene: TRBJ1-2
CDR3 DNA: TGTGCCAGCAGTCTACAGGGGGTCTATGGCTACACCTTC
CDR3 protein: CASSLQGVYGYTF

D gene: TRBD2
clone size: many
V gene: TRBV20-1
J gene: TRBJ2-3
CDR3 DNA: TGCAGTGCTATAGGACTAGCGGGGGACACAGATACGCAGTATTTT
CDR3 protein: CSAIGLAGDTDTQYF

D gene: TRBD2
clone size: once
V gene: TRBV4-3
J gene: TRBJ2-7
CDR3 DNA: TGCGCCAGCAGCCCGCTCGCGGGAGGGATTTACGAGCAGTACTTC
CDR3 protein: CASSPLAGGIYEQYF

D gene: TRBD1
clone size: many
V gene: TRBV7-9
J gene: TRBJ1-5
CDR3 DNA: TGTGCCAGCAGTTTGGACAGGGAACAGCCCCAGCATTTT
CDR3 protein: CASSLDREQPQHF

D gene: -
clone size: many
V gene: TRBV6-5
J gene: TRBJ2-7
CDR3 DNA: TGTGCCAGCAGTTACTCGTACGCAGGGCTCTCCGAGCAGTACTTC
CDR3 protein: CASSYSYAGLSEQYF

D gene: -
clone size: many
V gene: TRBV6-6
J gene: TRBJ1-5
CDR3 DNA: TGTGCCAGCACCCCGAATAGCAATCAGCCCCAGCATTTT
CDR3 protein: CASTPNSNQPQHF

D gene: -
clone size: many
V gene: TRBV11-2
J gene: TRBJ2-5
CDR3 DNA: TGTGCCAGCAGCTTAGATCGGGGATCGGGCTCGGAGACCCAGTACTTC
CDR3 protein: CASSLDRGSGSETQYF

D gene: -
clone size: many
V gene: TRBV30
J gene: TRBJ2-3
CDR3 DNA: TGTGCCTGGAGTGCTAGTTCAAAATACCTCGATACGCAGTATTTT
CDR3 protein: CAWSASSKYLDTQYF

D gene: -
clone size: many
V gene: TRBV10-3
J gene: TRBJ2-7
CDR3 DNA: TGTGCCATCGCAACTGGGACAACCTACGAGCAGTACTTC
CDR3 protein: CAIATGTTYEQYF

D gene: -
clone size: many
V gene: TRBV5-1
J gene: TRBJ2-5
CDR3 DNA: TGCGCCAGCAGCTTGGGTTCGCTTCGGGAGACCCAGTACTTC
CDR3 protein: CASSLGSLRETQYF

D gene: -
clone size: many
V gene: TRBV20-1
J gene: TRBJ2-5
CDR3 DNA: TGCAGTGCTAGAGACCCAACAGGGCCGGAGACCCAGTACTTC
CDR3 protein: CSARDPTGPETQYF

D gene: -
clone size: -
V gene: TRBV6-5
J gene: TRBJ2-2
CDR3 DNA: TGTGCCAGCAGTTACTCCAGGGGGGCCGGCACCGGGGAGCTGTTTTTT
CDR3 protein: CASSYSRGAGTGELFF

D gene: -
clone size: many
V gene: TRBV20-1
J gene: TRBJ2-1
CDR3 DNA: TGCAGTGCAAGAACTAGTCGCAATGAGCAGTTCTTC
CDR3 protein: CSARTSRNEQFF

D gene: -
clone size: -
V gene: TRBV7-9
J gene: TRBJ2-6
CDR3 DNA: TGTGCCAGCAGCTTAATTCCCGACAGGCCCCGCTCTGGGGCCAACGTCCTGACTTTC
CDR3 protein: CASSLIPDRPRSGANVLTF

D gene: -
clone size: many
V gene: TRBV7-2
J gene: TRBJ2-7
CDR3 DNA: TGTGCCAGCAGCATCCAACCGAGCTCCTACGAGCAGTACTTC
CDR3 protein: CASSIQPSSYEQYF

D gene: TRBD2
clone size: many
V gene: TRBV7-9
J gene: TRBJ2-1
CDR3 DNA: TGTGCCAGCAGCATTACTAGCGGGGCATACAATGAGCAGTTCTTC
CDR3 protein: CASSITSGAYNEQFF

D gene: TRBD2
clone size: many
V gene: TRBV12-3/TRBV12-4
J gene: TRBJ2-7
CDR3 DNA: TGTGCCAGCAGTTCGGTGAAGCGGGGGTACGAGCAGTACTTC
CDR3 protein: CASSSVKRGYEQYF